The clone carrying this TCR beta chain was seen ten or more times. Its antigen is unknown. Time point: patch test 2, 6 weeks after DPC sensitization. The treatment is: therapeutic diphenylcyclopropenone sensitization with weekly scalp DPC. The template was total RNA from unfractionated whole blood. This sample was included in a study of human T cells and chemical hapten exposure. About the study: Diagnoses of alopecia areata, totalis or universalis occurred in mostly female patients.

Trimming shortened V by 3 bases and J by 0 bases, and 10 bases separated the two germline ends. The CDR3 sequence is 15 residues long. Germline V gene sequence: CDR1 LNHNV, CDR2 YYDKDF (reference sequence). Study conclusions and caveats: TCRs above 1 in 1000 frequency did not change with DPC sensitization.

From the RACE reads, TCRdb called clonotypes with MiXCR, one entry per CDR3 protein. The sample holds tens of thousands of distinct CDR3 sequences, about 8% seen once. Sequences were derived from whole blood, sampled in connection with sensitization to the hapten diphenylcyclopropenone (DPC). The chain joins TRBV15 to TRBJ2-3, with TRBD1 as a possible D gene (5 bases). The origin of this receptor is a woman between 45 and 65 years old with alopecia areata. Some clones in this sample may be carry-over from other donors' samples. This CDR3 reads CATSSRDTSTDTQYF. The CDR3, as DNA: TGTGCCACCAGCAGCAGGGATACTAGCACAGATACGCAGTATTTT.